Only a few counts were recorded for the clone carrying this TCR beta chain. Antigen unknown. This CDR3 contains 16 residues. After removal of 2 bases from V and 0 bases from J, the junction contained 3 bases not matched to a gene. Germline values: CDR1 MNHNY, CDR2 SVGAGI (reference sequence). The sample is drawn from a study of T cell repertoires in cytomegalovirus infection. Turning to the study itself: CMV infection together with matching HLA type was indicated by public TCR beta signatures.

A single record per CDR3 protein comes from TCRdb applying MiXCR to the reads. The sample lists about 530,000 distinct CDR3 sequences; 26% were seen once. Study outcomes and limitations: There were HLA-C-restricted CMV-specific TCR beta clonotypes dominating the ex vivo response. There were carriers of CMV plus the relevant HLA, and cumulative public TCR beta family frequency identified them.

Sequencing was carried out using PBMCs. The chain joins TRBV6-6 to TRBJ1-5, with 8 bases fitting TRBD1. The TCR was taken from a human donor in good health (CMV status not recorded). Some clones in this sample may be carry-over from other donors' samples. The CDR3 sequence is CASSYGQGYSNQPQHF. DNA for the CDR3: TGTGCCAGCAGTTACGGACAGGGATATAGCAATCAGCCCCAGCATTTT.